This TCR beta chain was found in a study of identifying expanded T cells in peripheral blood. Broader study findings: Across healthy donors, higher total template counts meant significantly greater roughly two-week count variance. Approximately 1.1 clones differed between technical replicates, versus approximately 17 and 20 over time.

The CDR3 consists of 17 residues. Germline V gene lookup returns CDR1 SGHDT and CDR2 YYEEEE. This table comes from immunoSEQ multiplex PCR, and its TCRdb copy is limited to in-frame clones, with some not included. The table records under 95,000 clones, approximately 89% of them present only once. With regard to this clone: The target antigen is unknown. Sequence at one end of the junction differs from germline and may be a read error.

No infections or other immune events were documented during collection. Sequencing was carried out using blood. The sequence was obtained from a person aged 18-69 years in good health. The chain has TRBV5-6 and TRBJ2-2; the D gene could be TRBD1 or TRBD2 (6 bases each). The CDR3 DNA sequence: TGTGCCAGCAGTTTGGAGCGGGCAGGGGTCAACACCGGGGAGCTGTTTTTT. Translated, it gives CASSLERAGVNTGELFF.